Detailed here is one TCR beta chain. The PCR used 60 Vbeta and 13 Jbeta primers. Sequencing was performed with immunoSEQ multiplex PCR; in TCRdb, only in-frame clones are kept and a portion is missing. The table shows 150,000 to 200,000 clones, with about 85% occurring only once. This sample is part of a study of cytomegalovirus exposure and HLA in healthy donors. The CDR3 loop spans 14 amino acids. The ends were cut back, 0 bases at V and 4 bases at J, with 11 bases in the middle. From germline, CDR1 is SGHKS and CDR2 YYEKEE (reference sequence). The clonotype originates from a boy between 2 and 10 years old in good health and CMV-seronegative. Input material: PBMCs. The rearrangement joins TRBV5-5 to TRBJ2-7; no clear D gene. As DNA, the CDR3 is TGTGCCAGCAGCTTGGTCCCTTCTAAGTACGAGCAGTACTTC. As protein: CASSLVPSKYEQYF.